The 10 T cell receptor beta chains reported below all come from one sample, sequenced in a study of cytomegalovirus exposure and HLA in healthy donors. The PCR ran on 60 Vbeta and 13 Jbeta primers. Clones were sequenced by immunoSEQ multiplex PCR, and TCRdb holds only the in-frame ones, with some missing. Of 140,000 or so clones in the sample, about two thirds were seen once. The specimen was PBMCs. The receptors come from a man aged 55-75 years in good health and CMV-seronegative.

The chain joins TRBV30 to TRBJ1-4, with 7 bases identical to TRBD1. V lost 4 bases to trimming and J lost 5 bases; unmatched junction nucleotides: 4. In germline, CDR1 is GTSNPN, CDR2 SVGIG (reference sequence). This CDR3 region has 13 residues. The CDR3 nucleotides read TGTGCCTGGAACAGGGGCAGAAATGAAAAACTGTTTTTT. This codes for CAWNRGRNEKLFF.

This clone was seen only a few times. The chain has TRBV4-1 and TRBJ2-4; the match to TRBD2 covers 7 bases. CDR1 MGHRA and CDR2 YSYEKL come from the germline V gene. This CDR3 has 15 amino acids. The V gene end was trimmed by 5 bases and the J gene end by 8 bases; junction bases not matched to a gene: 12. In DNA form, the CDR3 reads TGCGCCAGCAGCGACCCCTTCGGGGAGGGAGACATTCAGTACTTC. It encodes CASSDPFGEGDIQYF.

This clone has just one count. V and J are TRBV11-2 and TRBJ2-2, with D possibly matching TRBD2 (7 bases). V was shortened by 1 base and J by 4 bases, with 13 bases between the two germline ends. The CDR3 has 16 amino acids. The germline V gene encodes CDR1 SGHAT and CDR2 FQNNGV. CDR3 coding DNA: TGTGCCAGCAGCTTAGGTGGGGGCGGGGGCACCGGGGAGCTGTTTTTT. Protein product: CASSLGGGGGTGELFF.

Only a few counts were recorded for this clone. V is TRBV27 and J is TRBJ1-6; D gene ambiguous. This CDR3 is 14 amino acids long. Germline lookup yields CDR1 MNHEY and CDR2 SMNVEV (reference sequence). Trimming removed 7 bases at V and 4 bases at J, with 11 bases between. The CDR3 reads CASTRQRYNSPLHF. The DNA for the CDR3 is TGTGCCAGCACTCGCCAGAGGTATAATTCACCCCTCCACTTT.

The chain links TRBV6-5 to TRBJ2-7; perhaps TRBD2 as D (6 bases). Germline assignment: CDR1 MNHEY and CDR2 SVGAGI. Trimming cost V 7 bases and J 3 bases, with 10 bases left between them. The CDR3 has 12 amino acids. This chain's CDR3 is CASKGGIYEQYF. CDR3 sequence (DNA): TGTGCCAGCAAGGGCGGGATCTACGAGCAGTACTTC.

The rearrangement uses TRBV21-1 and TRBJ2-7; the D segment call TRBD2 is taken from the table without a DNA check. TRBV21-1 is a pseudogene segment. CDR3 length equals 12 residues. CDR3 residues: CASTSSGKEQYF. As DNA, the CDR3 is TGTGCCAGCACCTCTAGCGGGAAAGAGCAGTACTTC.

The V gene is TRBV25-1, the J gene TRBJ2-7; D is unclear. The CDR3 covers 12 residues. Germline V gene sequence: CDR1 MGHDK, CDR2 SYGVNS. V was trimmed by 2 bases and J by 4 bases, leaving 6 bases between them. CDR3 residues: CASSESRYEQYF. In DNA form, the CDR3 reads TGTGCCAGCAGTGAAAGCCGGTACGAGCAGTACTTC.

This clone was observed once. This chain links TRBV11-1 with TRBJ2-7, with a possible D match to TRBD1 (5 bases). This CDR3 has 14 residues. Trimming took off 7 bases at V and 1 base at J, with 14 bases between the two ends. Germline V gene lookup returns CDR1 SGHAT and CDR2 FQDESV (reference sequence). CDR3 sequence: CASTQDVGSYEQYF. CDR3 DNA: TGTGCCAGCACACAGGACGTAGGTTCCTACGAGCAGTACTTC. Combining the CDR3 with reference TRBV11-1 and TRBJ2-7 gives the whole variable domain EAEVAQSPRYKITEKSQAVAFWCDPISGHATLYWYRQILGQGPELLVQFQDESVVDDSQLPKDRFSAERLKGVDSTLKIQPAELGDSAMYLCASTQDVGSYEQYFGPGTRLTVT.

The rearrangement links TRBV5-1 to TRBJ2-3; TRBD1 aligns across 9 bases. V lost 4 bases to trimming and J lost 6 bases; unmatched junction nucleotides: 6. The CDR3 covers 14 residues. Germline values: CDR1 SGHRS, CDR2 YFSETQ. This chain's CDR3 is CASSPGQGRDTQYF. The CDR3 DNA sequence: TGCGCCAGCAGCCCCGGACAGGGGAGGGATACGCAGTATTTT.

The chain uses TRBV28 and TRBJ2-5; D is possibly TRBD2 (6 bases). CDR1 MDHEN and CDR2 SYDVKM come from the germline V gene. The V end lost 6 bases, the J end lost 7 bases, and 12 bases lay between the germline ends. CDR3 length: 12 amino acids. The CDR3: CASSPREVTQYF. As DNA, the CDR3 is TGTGCCAGCAGCCCCAGGGAGGTGACCCAGTACTTC. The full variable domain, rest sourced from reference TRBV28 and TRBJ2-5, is DVKVTQSSRYLVKRTGEKVFLECVQDMDHENMFWYRQDPGLGLRLIYFSYDVKMKEKGDIPEGYSVSREKKERFSLILESASTNQTSMYLCASSPREVTQYFGPGTRLLVL.